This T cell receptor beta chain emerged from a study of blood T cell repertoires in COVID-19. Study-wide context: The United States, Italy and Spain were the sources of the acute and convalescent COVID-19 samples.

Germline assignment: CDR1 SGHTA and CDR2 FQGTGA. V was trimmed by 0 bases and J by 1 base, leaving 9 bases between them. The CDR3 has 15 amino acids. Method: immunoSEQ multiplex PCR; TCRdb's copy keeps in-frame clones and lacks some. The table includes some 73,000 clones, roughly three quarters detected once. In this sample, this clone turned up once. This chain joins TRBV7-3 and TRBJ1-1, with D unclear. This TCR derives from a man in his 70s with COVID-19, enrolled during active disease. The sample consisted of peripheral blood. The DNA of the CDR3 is TGTGCCAGCAGCTTAACGCCCCGGGGGAACACTGAAGCTTTCTTT. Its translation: CASSLTPRGNTEAFF. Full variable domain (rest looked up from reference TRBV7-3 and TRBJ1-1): GAGVSQTPSNKVTEKGKYVELRCDPISGHTALYWYRQSLGQGPEFLIYFQGTGAADDSGLPNDRFFAVRPEGSVSTLKIQRTERGDSAVYLCASSLTPRGNTEAFFGQGTRLTVV.